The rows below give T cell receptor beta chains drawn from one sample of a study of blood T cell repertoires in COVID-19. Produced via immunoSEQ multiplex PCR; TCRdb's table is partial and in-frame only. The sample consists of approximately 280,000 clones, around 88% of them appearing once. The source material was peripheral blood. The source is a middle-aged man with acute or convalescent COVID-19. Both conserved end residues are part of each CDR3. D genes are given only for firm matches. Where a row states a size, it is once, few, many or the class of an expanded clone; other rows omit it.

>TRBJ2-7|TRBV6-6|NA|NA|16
CASSYSNGPYLDEQYF
TGTGCCAGCAGTTACTCGAACGGTCCTTATCTGGACGAGCAGTACTTC
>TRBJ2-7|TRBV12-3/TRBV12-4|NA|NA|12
CASSFSDYEQYF
TGTGCCAGCAGCTTCAGTGACTACGAGCAGTACTTC
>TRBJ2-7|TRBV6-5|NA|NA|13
CASSYSPGGEQYF
TGTGCCAGCAGTTACTCGCCCGGGGGCGAGCAGTACTTC
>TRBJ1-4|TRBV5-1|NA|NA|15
CASSPKGGAGEKLFF
TGCGCCAGCAGCCCGAAAGGGGGGGCAGGAGAAAAACTGTTTTTT
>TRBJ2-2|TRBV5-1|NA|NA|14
CASSQRDNPGELFF
TGCGCCAGCAGCCAACGGGACAACCCCGGGGAGCTGTTTTTT
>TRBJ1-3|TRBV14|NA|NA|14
CASSHGGFGNTIYF
TGTGCCAGCAGCCATGGAGGGTTCGGAAACACCATATATTTT
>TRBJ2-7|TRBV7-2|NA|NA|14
CASSLTVSTYEQYF
TGTGCCAGCAGCCTCACGGTTTCCACCTACGAGCAGTACTTC
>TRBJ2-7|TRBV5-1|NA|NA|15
CASSLAPGEGKKQYF
TGCGCCAGCAGCTTGGCTCCAGGGGAGGGTAAGAAGCAGTACTTC
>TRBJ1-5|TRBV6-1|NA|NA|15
CASSEGQPGWQPQHF
TGTGCCAGCAGTGAAGGACAACCGGGATGGCAGCCCCAGCATTTT
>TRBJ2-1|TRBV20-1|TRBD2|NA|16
CSAIDMGGGGDNEQFF
TGCAGTGCTATTGATATGGGCGGGGGGGGAGACAATGAGCAGTTCTTC
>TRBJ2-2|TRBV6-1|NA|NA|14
CASSDPTNTGELFF
TGTGCCAGCAGTGACCCCACGAACACCGGGGAGCTGTTTTTT
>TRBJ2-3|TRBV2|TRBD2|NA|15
CASSRLAGAPTTQYF
TGTGCCAGCAGTAGGCTAGCGGGGGCGCCAACAACGCAGTATTTT
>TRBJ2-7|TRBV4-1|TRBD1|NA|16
CASSLSTGTGYSEQYF
TGCGCCAGCAGCCTCAGCACCGGGACAGGGTATAGCGAGCAGTACTTC
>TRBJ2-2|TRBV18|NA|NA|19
CASSPTTVGPLSNTGELFF
TGTGCCAGCTCACCAACGACAGTAGGGCCCCTGTCGAACACCGGGGAGCTGTTTTTT
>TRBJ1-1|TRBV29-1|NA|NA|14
CSVRPDTTSTEAFF
TGCAGCGTTAGGCCCGACACTACTAGCACTGAAGCTTTCTTT
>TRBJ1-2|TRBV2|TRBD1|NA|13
CASSLTGDYGYTF
TGTGCCAGCAGTCTGACAGGGGACTATGGCTACACCTTC
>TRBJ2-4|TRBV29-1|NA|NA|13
CSVEKDRKSIQYF
TGCAGCGTTGAGAAGGACAGAAAGAGCATTCAGTACTTC
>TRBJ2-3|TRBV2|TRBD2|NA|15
CASSETSGGTDTQYF
TGTGCCAGCAGTGAAACTAGCGGGGGCACAGATACGCAGTATTTT
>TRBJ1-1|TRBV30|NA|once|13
CAWSVRVNTEAFF
TGTGCCTGGAGTGTGAGGGTGAACACTGAAGCTTTCTTT
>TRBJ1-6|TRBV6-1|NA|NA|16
CASSEAEAGFFSPLHF
TGTGCCAGCAGTGAAGCGGAAGCAGGGTTTTTTTCACCCCTCCACTTT
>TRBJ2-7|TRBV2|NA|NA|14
CASKQQGATYEQYF
TGTGCCAGCAAACAACAGGGAGCCACCTACGAGCAGTACTTC
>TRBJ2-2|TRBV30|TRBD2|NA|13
CACGTRDTGELFF
TGTGCCTGCGGGACTAGAGACACCGGGGAGCTGTTTTTT
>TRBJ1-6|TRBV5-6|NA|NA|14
CASSFQGSNSPLHF
TGTGCCAGCAGCTTCCAGGGGAGCAATTCACCCCTCCACTTT
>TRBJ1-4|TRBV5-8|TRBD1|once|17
CASSLGQGFATNEKLFF
TGTGCCAGCAGCTTGGGACAGGGGTTTGCAACTAATGAAAAACTGTTTTTT
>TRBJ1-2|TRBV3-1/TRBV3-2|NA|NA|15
CASSQEGREVGGYTF
TGTGCCAGCAGCCAAGAAGGCAGGGAAGTAGGTGGCTACACCTTC
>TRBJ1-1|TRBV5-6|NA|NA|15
CASSLGAIQNTEAFF
TGTGCCAGCAGCTTGGGGGCCATACAGAACACTGAAGCTTTCTTT
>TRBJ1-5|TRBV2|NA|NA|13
CASQGAFNQPQHF
TGTGCCAGTCAAGGGGCGTTCAATCAGCCCCAGCATTTT
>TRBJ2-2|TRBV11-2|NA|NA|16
CASSLASGANTGELFF
TGTGCCAGCAGCTTAGCATCGGGTGCGAACACCGGGGAGCTGTTTTTT
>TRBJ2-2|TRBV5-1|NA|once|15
CASSLLQLNTGELFF
TGCGCCAGCAGCTTGCTACAGCTAAACACCGGGGAGCTGTTTTTT
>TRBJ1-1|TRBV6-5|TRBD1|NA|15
CASSLRGQGWTEAFF
TGTGCCAGCAGCCTCAGAGGACAGGGATGGACTGAAGCTTTCTTT
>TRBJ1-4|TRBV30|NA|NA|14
CAWSSVHREEKLFF
TGTGCCTGGAGTTCGGTCCACAGGGAGGAAAAACTGTTTTTT
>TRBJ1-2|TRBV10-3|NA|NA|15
CAISESGGMDLGYTF
TGTGCCATCAGTGAGTCGGGGGGGATGGATCTCGGCTACACCTTC
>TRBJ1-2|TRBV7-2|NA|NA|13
CASSSQVNYGYTF
TGTGCCAGCAGCTCCCAGGTGAACTATGGCTACACCTTC
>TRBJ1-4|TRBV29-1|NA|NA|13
CSVEDPQGEKLFF
TGCAGCGTTGAAGATCCCCAGGGTGAAAAACTGTTTTTT
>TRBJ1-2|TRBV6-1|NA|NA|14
CASSDWPINYGYTF
TGTGCCAGCAGTGATTGGCCGATTAACTATGGCTACACCTTC
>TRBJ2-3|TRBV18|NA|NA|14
CASSPTGQVDTQYF
TGTGCCAGCTCACCAACAGGGCAGGTAGATACGCAGTATTTT
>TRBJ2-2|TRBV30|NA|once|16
CAWSALSLGVGGELFF
TGTGCCTGGAGCGCCTTATCCCTCGGAGTGGGCGGGGAGCTGTTTTTT
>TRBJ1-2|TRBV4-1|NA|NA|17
CASSQDTDSYSNYGYTF
TGCGCCAGCAGCCAAGATACGGACAGTTACTCTAACTATGGCTACACCTTC
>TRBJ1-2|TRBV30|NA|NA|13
CAWSRNTNYGYTF
TGTGCCTGGTCTCGAAACACTAACTATGGCTACACCTTC
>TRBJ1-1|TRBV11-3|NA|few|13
CASSLFWNTEAFF
TGTGCCAGCAGCTTGTTCTGGAACACTGAAGCTTTCTTT
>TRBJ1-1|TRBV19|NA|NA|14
CASSISDTYTEAFF
TGTGCCAGTAGTATTTCGGACACCTACACTGAAGCTTTCTTT